The 5 T cell receptor beta chains in this list originate from one sample, sequenced in a study of T cells in Graves' hyperthyroidism and ophthalmopathy. TCR beta CDR3 sequences were amplified from RNA transcripts. An initial round of RT-PCR targeting the TCR CDR3 relied on the HTBI primer set. Via MiXCR, TCRdb re-called the multiplex PCR reads, giving one row per CDR3 protein. Of about 250,000 distinct CDR3 sequences listed, 13% to 15% are singletons. Sequenced input: blood. These receptors were obtained from a woman aged 50 to 60 with Graves' hyperthyroidism that later progressed to Graves' ophthalmopathy.

This clonotype was detected ten times or more. This rearrangement joins TRBV5-1 to TRBJ2-3; no clear D. The CDR3 is 14 amino acids. Germline V gene lookup returns CDR1 SGHRS and CDR2 YFSETQ. V lost 4 bases and J lost 0, with 9 bases in between. The CDR3 DNA follows: TGCGCCAGCAGCCCCCATCCTAGCACAGATACGCAGTATTTT. Protein sequence: CASSPHPSTDTQYF.

The rearrangement joins TRBV5-1 to TRBJ1-5; possible D gene TRBD1, 5 bases. Germline-derived CDR1 and CDR2 are SGHRS and YFSETQ. CDR3 length: 15 amino acids. V lost 0 bases and J lost 3, with 10 bases in between. CDR3 residues: CASSLDPGNNQPQHF. The CDR3 DNA reads TGCGCCAGCAGCTTGGACCCAGGGAACAATCAGCCCCAGCATTTT.

This clonotype has a count of ten or more. The CDR3 DNA sequence: TGTGCCAGCAGCTTATATAGGAAGGTGAACACTGAAGCTTTCTTT. Translating gives CASSLYRKVNTEAFF. The chain uses TRBV7-2 and TRBJ1-1; no reliable D call. This CDR3 region has 15 residues. The germline V gene has CDR1 SGHTA and CDR2 FQGNSA. Trimming took 2 bases from V and 0 from J, leaving 10 bases between them.

This clonotype was recorded at least ten times. The chain recombines TRBV15 with TRBJ1-2, with D possibly matching TRBD1 (6 bases). Deletions cut 4 bases from V and 4 bases from J, with 16 bases between. CDR1 LNHNV and CDR2 YYDKDF come from the germline V gene (reference sequence). This CDR3 is 15 amino acids long. The CDR3 nucleotides are TGTGCCACCAGCAATGAGGGGGGTCGAGGCTATGGCTACACCTTC. It codes for CATSNEGGRGYGYTF.

There are many counts of this clonotype. The chain employs TRBV12-3 or TRBV12-4 and TRBJ1-5, with D possibly being TRBD1 (6 bases). The V end was cut by 4 bases, the J end by 7 bases, with 14 bases between. This CDR3 contains 14 residues. In nucleotides, the CDR3 is TGTGCCAGCAGTTCTTTGGGGGCAGGACAGCCCCAGCATTTT. It encodes CASSSLGAGQPQHF.